The next 16 T cell receptor beta chains were all read from a single sample in a study of blood T cell repertoires in COVID-19. The assay was immunoSEQ multiplex PCR, and TCRdb's table has in-frame clones only and misses some. The sample consists of over 55,000 clones, roughly 80% of them appearing once. The sequenced material came from PBMCs or T cells enriched from blood (not recorded which). The origin of the receptors is a woman between 40 and 55 years old with acute COVID-19.

This chain links TRBV7-9 with TRBJ1-2, with D unclear. The V end lost 2 bases, the J end lost 0 bases, and 10 bases lay between the germline ends. This CDR3 is 15 amino acids long. Germline V CDR1 and CDR2: SEHNR, FQNEAQ (reference sequence). The CDR3, as DNA: TGTGCCAGCAGCTTACTATCGCAGGCTAACTATGGCTACACCTTC. This sequence encodes CASSLLSQANYGYTF.

CDR3 region: CASSTKPGLAGESIYEQYF. CDR3 bases: TGTGCCAGCAGCACGAAACCGGGACTAGCGGGGGAGAGTATATACGAGCAGTACTTC. This chain connects TRBV4-2 to TRBJ2-7; 14 bases match TRBD2. This CDR3 has 19 residues. Germline V gives CDR1 LGHNA, CDR2 YNFKEQ. Trimming took 5 bases from V and 4 from J; bases not matched to a gene: 16.

This clone was found a few times. This CDR3 is CSVETPTGWVNYGYTF. For the CDR3, the DNA is TGCAGCGTTGAGACACCGACAGGTTGGGTCAACTATGGCTACACCTTC. The chain links TRBV29-1 to TRBJ1-2, with D perhaps TRBD1 (6 bases). CDR3 length: 16 amino acids. Trimming stripped 3 bases from V and 2 bases from J, with 19 bases between. CDR1 is SQVTM, CDR2 ANQGSEA, per germline.

The gene calls are TRBV15 and TRBJ2-3; D unresolved. The V and J ends lost 1 base and 1 base respectively, with 9 bases between them. CDR1 LNHNV and CDR2 YYDKDF come from the germline V gene (reference sequence). This CDR3 is 15 amino acids long. The CDR3 DNA reads as TGTGCCACCAGCAGAGTCGACCAGGGCACAGATACGCAGTATTTT. Amino acids: CATSRVDQGTDTQYF.

The chain recombines TRBV7-8 with TRBJ1-3; maybe TRBD1 (6 bases). The ends were cut back, 0 bases at V and 1 base at J, with 13 bases in the middle. This CDR3 has 17 residues. From germline, CDR1 is SGHVS and CDR2 FQNEAQ. The CDR3 here is CASSLATGPKSGNTIYF. The CDR3 region has the DNA TGTGCCAGCAGCTTAGCCACAGGGCCGAAATCTGGAAACACCATATATTTT.

J is TRBJ1-4 and V is TRBV5-1, with D possibly matching TRBD1 (6 bases). This CDR3 region has 16 residues. The V and J ends lost 2 bases and 1 base respectively, with 12 bases between them. Germline CDR1 SGHRS, CDR2 YFSETQ. In DNA form, the CDR3 reads TGCGCCAGCAGCTTACAGGGCAGGGAAACTAATGAAAAACTGTTTTTT. Translated, it gives CASSLQGRETNEKLFF. Full variable domain (outside the CDR3, taken from reference TRBV5-1 and TRBJ1-4): KAGVTQTPRYLIKTRGQQVTLSCSPISGHRSVSWYQQTPGQGLQFLFEYFSETQRNKGNFPGRFSGRQFSNSRSEMNVSTLELGDSALYLCASSLQGRETNEKLFFGSGTQLSVL.

The chain is built from TRBV3-1 (or the pseudogene TRBV3-2) and TRBJ2-7, with a possible D match to TRBD1 (6 bases). Trimming removed 0 bases from V and 2 bases from J, with 11 bases in between. The V gene's germline CDR1 is LGHDT and CDR2 YNNKEL (reference sequence). The CDR3 is made up of 15 amino acids. CDR3 region: CASSQDRQATYEQYF. The DNA for the CDR3 is TGTGCCAGCAGCCAAGATCGACAGGCTACCTACGAGCAGTACTTC.

This clone was detected a few times. V is TRBV6-1 and J is TRBJ1-2; 12 nucleotides line up with TRBD1. The V gene end was trimmed by 1 base and the J gene end by 8 bases; junction bases not matched to a gene: 2. The germline V gene has CDR1 MNHNS and CDR2 SASEGT. The CDR3 consists of 14 residues. The CDR3, as DNA: TGTGCCAGCAGTGAAGTTGGGACAGGGGGCGGCTACACCTTC. This codes for CASSEVGTGGGYTF.

The J gene is TRBJ1-1, the V gene TRBV28; 7 positions agree with TRBD1. From germline, CDR1 is MDHEN and CDR2 SYDVKM. The CDR3 is 15 residues long. Trimming removed 6 bases from V and 6 bases from J; junction bases left unmatched: 13. In nucleotides, the CDR3 is TGTGCCAGCAGGACCCAGGGGGTTCCACGGGCTGAAGCTTTCTTT. Translation gives CASRTQGVPRAEAFF. Full variable domain (missing parts from reference TRBV28 and TRBJ1-1): DVKVTQSSRYLVKRTGEKVFLECVQDMDHENMFWYRQDPGLGLRLIYFSYDVKMKEKGDIPEGYSVSREKKERFSLILESASTNQTSMYLCASRTQGVPRAEAFFGQGTRLTVV.

The chain joins TRBV11-2 to TRBJ1-5; TRBD1 aligns across 9 bases. The CDR3 loop spans 15 amino acids. The germline CDR1 and CDR2 sequences are SGHAT and FQNNGV. Losses at the gene ends were 4 bases for V and 12 bases for J; bases not matched to a gene: 13. CDR3 amino acids: CASSSEGTGPSGQHF. CDR3 coding DNA: TGTGCCAGCAGCTCAGAGGGGACAGGGCCCTCGGGCCAGCATTTT.

This sequence joins TRBV28 and TRBJ1-5; TRBD1 aligns across 8 bases. V shed 8 bases and J 5 bases; nucleotides not matched to a gene: 5. CDR1 MDHEN and CDR2 SYDVKM come from the germline V gene. The CDR3 is 13 residues long. This chain's CDR3 is CASRTGRDQPQHF. CDR3 DNA sequence: TGTGCCAGCCGGACAGGGCGGGATCAGCCCCAGCATTTT.

The rearrangement uses TRBV28 and TRBJ2-7, with D perhaps matching TRBD2 (6 bases). V lost 10 bases and J 0 bases, leaving 13 bases between the germline ends. The CDR3 has 13 amino acids. Germline CDR1 and CDR2: MDHEN and SYDVKM. The CDR3 protein is CATRRTTSYEQYF. The CDR3 DNA is TGTGCCACCCGACGGACTACCTCCTACGAGCAGTACTTC. Based on the CDR3 plus reference TRBV28 and TRBJ2-7, the full variable domain is DVKVTQSSRYLVKRTGEKVFLECVQDMDHENMFWYRQDPGLGLRLIYFSYDVKMKEKGDIPEGYSVSREKKERFSLILESASTNQTSMYLCATRRTTSYEQYFGPGTRLTVT.

This clone was counted only a few times. One end of the junction is discordant with germline, which a read error may explain. The rearrangement links TRBV6-6 to TRBJ2-1; D might be TRBD1 (6 bases). CDR3 length: 15 residues. Germline CDR1 is MNHNY and CDR2 is SVGAGI (reference sequence). CDR3 DNA sequence: TGTGCCAGCAGCCCCGACAGGAGCCATATTAATGGGCAGTTCTTC. Its protein product is CASSPDRSHINGQFF.

The V gene is TRBV7-5, the J gene TRBJ1-6; the table's D call, TRBD1, has no DNA check behind it. TRBV7-5 is marked as a pseudogene. The CDR3 totals 19 residues. This chain's CDR3 is CARRRFRDRCIWGNSPLHF. The CDR3 DNA reads TGTGCCAGAAGGCGATTCCGGGACAGGTGCATTTGGGGTAACTCACCCCTCCACTTT.

This chain joins TRBV28 and TRBJ2-5; 10 bases match TRBD1. This CDR3 has 15 residues. Germline V gene data show CDR1 as MDHEN and CDR2 as SYDVKM. Trimming at V came to 5 bases and at J to 2 bases, leaving 5 bases not matched to a gene. CDR3 sequence reads: CASSLTGGPQETQYF. Written as DNA, the CDR3 is TGTGCCAGCAGTCTGACAGGGGGCCCTCAAGAGACCCAGTACTTC.

The chain couples TRBV7-9 to TRBJ1-6; D gene ambiguous. CDR1 SEHNR and CDR2 FQNEAQ come from the germline V gene (reference sequence). V was shortened by 2 bases and J by 0 bases, with 8 bases between the two germline ends. The CDR3 is 16 amino acids. CDR3 sequence reads: CASSLYPSSYNSPLHF. CDR3 DNA: TGTGCCAGCAGCTTATATCCGAGCTCCTATAATTCACCCCTCCACTTT. Filled out from reference TRBV7-9 and TRBJ1-6, the complete variable domain reads DTGVSQNPRHKITKRGQNVTFRCDPISEHNRLYWYRQTLGQGPEFLTYFQNEAQLEKSRLLSDRFSAERPKGSFSTLEIQRTEQGDSAMYLCASSLYPSSYNSPLHFGNGTRLTVT.